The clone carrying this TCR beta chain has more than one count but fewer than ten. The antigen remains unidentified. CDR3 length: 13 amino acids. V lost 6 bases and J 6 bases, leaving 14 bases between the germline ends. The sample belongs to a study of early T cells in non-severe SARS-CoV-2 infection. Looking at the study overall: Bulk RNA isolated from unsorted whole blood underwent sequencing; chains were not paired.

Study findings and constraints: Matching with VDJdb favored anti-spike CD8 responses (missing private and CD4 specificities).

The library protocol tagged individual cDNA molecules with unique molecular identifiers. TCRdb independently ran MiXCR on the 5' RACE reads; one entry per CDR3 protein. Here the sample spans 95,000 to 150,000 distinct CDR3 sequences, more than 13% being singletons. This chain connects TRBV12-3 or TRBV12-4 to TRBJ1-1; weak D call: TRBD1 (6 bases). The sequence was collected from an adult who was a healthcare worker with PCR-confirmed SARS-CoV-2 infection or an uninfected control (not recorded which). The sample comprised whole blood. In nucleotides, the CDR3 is TGTGCCAGCAGGTCCAGGGGACGGGCTGAAGCTTTCTTT. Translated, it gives CASRSRGRAEAFF.